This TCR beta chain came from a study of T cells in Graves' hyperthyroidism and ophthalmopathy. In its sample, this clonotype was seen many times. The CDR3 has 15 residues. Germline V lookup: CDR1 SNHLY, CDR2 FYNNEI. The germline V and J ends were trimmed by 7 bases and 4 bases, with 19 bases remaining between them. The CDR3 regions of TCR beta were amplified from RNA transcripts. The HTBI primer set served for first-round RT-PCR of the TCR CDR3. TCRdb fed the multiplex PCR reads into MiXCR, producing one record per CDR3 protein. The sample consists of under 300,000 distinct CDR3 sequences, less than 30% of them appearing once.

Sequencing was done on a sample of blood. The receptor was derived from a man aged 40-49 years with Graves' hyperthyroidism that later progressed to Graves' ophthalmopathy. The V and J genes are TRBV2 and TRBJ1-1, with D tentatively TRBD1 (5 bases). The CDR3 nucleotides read TGTGCCAGCAATACGGGGGGTTATTGGGGCACTGAAGCTTTCTTT. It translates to CASNTGGYWGTEAFF.